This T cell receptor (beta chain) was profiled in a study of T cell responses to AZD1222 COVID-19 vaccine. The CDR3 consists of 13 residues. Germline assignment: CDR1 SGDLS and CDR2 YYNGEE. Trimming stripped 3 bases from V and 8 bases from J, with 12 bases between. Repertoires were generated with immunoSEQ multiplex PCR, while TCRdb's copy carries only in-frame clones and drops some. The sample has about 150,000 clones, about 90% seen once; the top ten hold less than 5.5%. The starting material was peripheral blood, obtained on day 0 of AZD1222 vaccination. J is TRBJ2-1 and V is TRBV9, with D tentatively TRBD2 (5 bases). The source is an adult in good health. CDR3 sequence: CASSADPRDEQFF. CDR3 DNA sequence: TGTGCCAGCAGCGCGGACCCGAGGGATGAGCAGTTCTTC.